Listed here are 9 T cell receptor beta chains from one sample, sequenced in a study of technical replicates of blood from several donors. TCRdb keeps only in-frame clones here, not all; method: immunoSEQ multiplex PCR. The table includes around 83,000 clones, approximately 94% detected once. Sequencing used T cells isolated from PBMCs. The receptor source for this set is a human donor in good health.

The chain links TRBV5-4 to TRBJ2-7, with 9 positions matching TRBD2. With V trimmed by 4 bases and J by 9 bases, 17 bases remained unmatched. In germline, CDR1 is SGHNT, CDR2 YYREEE (reference sequence). The CDR3 runs to 16 residues. The CDR3 region is CASSLQTGTSQPGQYF. The CDR3 region has the DNA TGTGCCAGCAGCCTCCAAACCGGGACTAGCCAGCCGGGGCAGTACTTC.

The V gene is TRBV15, the J gene TRBJ2-5; possible D gene TRBD1, 5 bases. Germline CDR1 and CDR2: LNHNV and YYDKDF (reference sequence). This CDR3 has 16 residues. V was trimmed by 0 bases and J by 5 bases, leaving 16 bases between them. The CDR3 DNA sequence: TGTGCCACCAGCAGAGATCAGTCCAGGGCCGCGGAGACCCAGTACTTC. This gives the protein CATSRDQSRAAETQYF.

This rearrangement joins TRBV5-4 to TRBJ1-5; D is unclear. V lost 4 bases and J lost 1, with 9 bases in between. CDR3 length equals 14 residues. Germline CDR1 and CDR2: SGHNT and YYREEE (reference sequence). In DNA, the CDR3 is TGTGCCAGCAGCCCAGATTTGAGCAATCAGCCCCAGCATTTT. This translates into CASSPDLSNQPQHF.

The chain links TRBV7-9 to TRBJ1-2, with 9 positions matching TRBD1. The CDR3 has 14 amino acids. Germline-derived CDR1 and CDR2 are SEHNR and FQNEAQ (reference sequence). V lost 7 bases, J lost 5 bases, and 8 bases stayed unmatched. The CDR3 DNA is TGTGCCAGCAACACAGGGGGCCCTAGGTATGGCTACACCTTC. It specifies CASNTGGPRYGYTF.

This sequence joins TRBV6-5 and TRBJ1-5, with D unclear. The germline V gene encodes CDR1 MNHEY and CDR2 SVGAGI. Trimming pared 6 bases from V and 4 bases from J, leaving 10 bases between. The CDR3 is 13 amino acids. The CDR3 DNA sequence: TGTGCCAGCAGGGCTGGGAGAAATCAGCCCCAGCATTTT. Encoded protein: CASRAGRNQPQHF.

The chain links TRBV4-2 to TRBJ2-1; 13 bases fit TRBD2. V dropped 1 base and J dropped 8; count of bases not matched to a gene: 8. The CDR3 is made up of 17 amino acids. The germline V gene has CDR1 LGHNA and CDR2 YNFKEQ. CDR3 DNA: TGTGCCAGCAGCCAAGCTCAAGGACTAGCGGGAGAGGATGAGCAGTTCTTC. Its translation: CASSQAQGLAGEDEQFF.

This chain uses TRBV2 with TRBJ1-2, with a tentative D call TRBD1 (5 bases). Germline CDR1 is SNHLY and CDR2 is FYNNEI. V shed 6 bases and J shed 5 bases, with 19 bases lying between them. There are 15 residues in the CDR3. CDR3 amino acids: CASSRGGRLLYGYTF. CDR3 coding DNA: TGTGCCAGCAGCCGGGGGGGACGTCTTCTTTATGGCTACACCTTC. Full variable domain (rest looked up from reference TRBV2 and TRBJ1-2): EPEVTQTPSHQVTQMGQEVILRCVPISNHLYFYWYRQILGQKVEFLVSFYNNEISEKSEIFDDQFSVERPDGSNFTLKIRSTKLEDSAMYFCASSRGGRLLYGYTFGSGTRLTVV.

The rearrangement links TRBV11-3 to TRBJ2-5; D is perhaps TRBD1 (5 bases). Trimming stripped 6 bases from V and 2 bases from J, with 13 bases between. The CDR3 has 14 residues. Germline-derived CDR1 and CDR2 are SGHNT and YENEEA. This chain's CDR3 is CASSGEAGQETQYF. The CDR3 coding sequence is TGTGCCAGCAGTGGTGAGGCAGGGCAAGAGACCCAGTACTTC.

V gene TRBV7-2 combines with J gene TRBJ2-7; 8 nucleotides align to TRBD1. This CDR3 is built from 15 residues. CDR1 and CDR2 (germline): SGHTA, FQGNSA. V lost 4 bases and J lost 3; bases outside the gene matches: 8. In nucleotides, the CDR3 is TGTGCCAGCAGCTCTTGGACAGGGCCTAACTACGAGCAGTACTTC. Its protein product is CASSSWTGPNYEQYF.